This is a list of T cell receptor beta chains from one sample in a study of cytomegalovirus exposure and HLA in healthy donors. Data came from immunoSEQ multiplex PCR; TCRdb stores just in-frame clones and leaves some out. The sample shows about 190,000 clones, roughly 79% of them seen only once. The sample taken for sequencing was PBMCs. These receptors all come from a woman aged 18-35 years in good health and CMV-seronegative. Each CDR3 is given with its conserved first and last residue. A D gene is named only where the DNA matches it firmly. The listing skips clone size in some rows; elsewhere it reads once, few, many or a size class.

d_call	clone_size	v_call	j_call	cdr3_nt	cdr3_aa
TRBD1	-	TRBV6-1	TRBJ2-3	TGTGCCAGCAGTGAAGTGGGACAGGGGAGGACAGATACGCAGTATTTT	CASSEVGQGRTDTQYF
-	-	TRBV27	TRBJ2-2	TGTGCCAGCAGTTCTCCCGTACAGAGCGGGGAGCTGTTTTTT	CASSSPVQSGELFF
-	-	TRBV7-8	TRBJ2-3	TGTGCCAGCTGGAGGGGGGGGAGCACAGATACGCAGTATTTT	CASWRGGSTDTQYF
-	-	TRBV19	TRBJ2-7	TGTGCCAGTAGTACACAGGGTTCCTACGAGCAGTACTTC	CASSTQGSYEQYF
TRBD1	-	TRBV4-1	TRBJ2-6	TGCGCCAGCAGCTTCACCGGGACAGGCCCATCTGGGGCCAACGTCCTGACTTTC	CASSFTGTGPSGANVLTF
TRBD2	-	TRBV4-3	TRBJ2-7	TGCGCCAGCAGCCAGGGACTAGCAACTGACGAGCAGTACTTC	CASSQGLATDEQYF
TRBD2	-	TRBV11-3	TRBJ2-1	TGTGCCAGCAGCCTAAGATCCGGGACTAGCGGAGGCAATGAGCAGTTCTTC	CASSLRSGTSGGNEQFF
-	-	TRBV9	TRBJ2-6	TGTGCCAGCAGCCCCAGGGCTGGGGCCAACGTCCTGACTTTC	CASSPRAGANVLTF
-	-	TRBV5-1	TRBJ1-2	TGCGCCAGCAGCTTGGTTGGCAGCGCGGTTGGCTACACCTTC	CASSLVGSAVGYTF
-	-	TRBV20-1	TRBJ1-4	TGCAGTGCTACGACAGGTGAAAAACTGTTTTTT	CSATTGEKLFF
TRBD1	-	TRBV2	TRBJ2-6	TGTGCCAGCAGCATCGACAGGGAAACTACTGGGGCCAACGTCCTGACTTTC	CASSIDRETTGANVLTF
-	-	TRBV7-2	TRBJ2-7	TGTGCCAGCAGCCCGTCAATCAGTGACGAGCAGTACTTC	CASSPSISDEQYF
-	once	TRBV6-1	TRBJ1-3	TGTGCCAGCAGGGATGGCGGTGGTGGAAACACCATATATTTT	CASRDGGGGNTIYF
-	-	TRBV14	TRBJ2-5	TGTGCCAGCAGCCAAGAAGGAGCCTCTGGGGAGACCCAGTACTTC	CASSQEGASGETQYF
-	-	TRBV7-3	TRBJ2-1	TGTGCCAGCAGCCCCCAGGGGCCACCCAATGAGCAGTTCTTC	CASSPQGPPNEQFF
TRBD1	-	TRBV6-1	TRBJ2-1	TGTGCCAGCAACCCGACAGGGGAGGATGAGCAGTTCTTC	CASNPTGEDEQFF
-	-	TRBV7-8	TRBJ2-3	TGTGCCAGCAGCGCCTCCAGGGGCGGTACGCAGTATTTT	CASSASRGGTQYF
TRBD1	few	TRBV6-1	TRBJ1-5	TGTGCCAGCAGTGACTCGACAGGGGTAAATCAGCCCCAGCATTTT	CASSDSTGVNQPQHF
TRBD2	-	TRBV5-1	TRBJ2-7	TGCGCCAGCAGCGCCTGGACTAGCGGGAGAGAGGAGCAGTACTTC	CASSAWTSGREEQYF
TRBD1	-	TRBV7-2	TRBJ1-5	TGTGCCAGCAGCTTAGGACAGGGCGACTCTCTGCCCCAGCATTTT	CASSLGQGDSLPQHF
TRBD1	few	TRBV7-3	TRBJ1-1	TGTGCCAGCAGCTTAGCACAGGGGTCTGAAGCTTTCTTT	CASSLAQGSEAFF
-	-	TRBV6-5	TRBJ1-2	TGTGCCAGCAGTTATTCAGGATCTAGCTTTTCATCGGGCTACACCTTC	CASSYSGSSFSSGYTF
TRBD2	-	TRBV5-8	TRBJ2-1	TGTGCCAGCAGCTTGGCGCTAGCGGGAGTCAATGAGCAGTTCTTC	CASSLALAGVNEQFF
-	-	TRBV6-6	TRBJ1-2	TGTGCCAGCAGTACTGAAGGGGGGGGATATGGCTACACCTTC	CASSTEGGGYGYTF
TRBD1	-	TRBV7-2	TRBJ2-7	TGTGCCAGCAGCTTATCGTCCGGTGGGACAGTCCGCTACGAGCAGTACTTC	CASSLSSGGTVRYEQYF
TRBD2	-	TRBV7-2	TRBJ2-7	TGTGCCAGCAGCACAGGCGGGAGAGGCGAGCAGTACTTC	CASSTGGRGEQYF
TRBD1	-	TRBV10-3	TRBJ1-2	TGTGCCATCAGTGACGCATCCCGACCGGGACAGGGACACTATGGCTACACCTTC	CAISDASRPGQGHYGYTF
TRBD1	few	TRBV5-6	TRBJ1-4	TGTGCCAGCAGCTTTCGACAGGGGGGAAAACTGTTTTTT	CASSFRQGGKLFF
TRBD1	-	TRBV2	TRBJ1-5	TGTGCCAGCAGTGGGGGACAGGGCTATCAGCCCCAGCATTTT	CASSGGQGYQPQHF